This record covers a single T cell receptor beta chain. Its target is not known. This sample is drawn from a study of T cell repertoires in cytomegalovirus infection. Study at large: In the study, CMV epitopes included recently identified HLA-C-restricted and well-studied HLA-B-restricted ones. CMV infection and matching HLA type were both indicated by public TCR beta signatures. Study-wide points: Carriers of CMV plus the relevant HLA were identified by cumulative public TCR beta family frequency.

TCRdb reprocessed the reads with MiXCR, giving one entry per CDR3 protein. The sample includes about a million distinct CDR3 sequences, around 29% of them seen just once. With 4 bases removed from V and 2 bases from J, the gap between germline ends came to 11 bases. The CDR3 length is 14 residues. CDR1 MNHEY and CDR2 SVGEGT come from the germline V gene. The sample here was cultured CD8+ T cells from PBMCs, taken from culture after CMV antigen stimulation. The chain couples TRBV6-2 or TRBV6-3 to TRBJ2-5; maybe TRBD1 (6 bases). This TCR was sampled from a human donor in good health (CMV status not recorded). Some clones in this sample may be carry-over from other donors' samples. The CDR3 reads CASSSTGMQETQYF. The CDR3 DNA follows: TGTGCCAGCAGTTCCACAGGGATGCAAGAGACCCAGTACTTC.